The 19 T cell receptor beta chains below were found in one sample sequenced in a study of blood T cell repertoires in COVID-19. The method was immunoSEQ multiplex PCR; TCRdb's version includes in-frame clones alone and lacks a portion of them. The sample has about 69,000 clones; 85% are singletons. The specimen was peripheral blood. The source of these receptors is a man older than 75 with acute or convalescent COVID-19.

The rearrangement joins TRBV6-5 to TRBJ1-1; no clear D gene. The CDR3 length is 16 residues. Between the trimmed V and J ends, which lost 0 bases and 1 base, there was a span of 12 bases. Looked up from germline, CDR1 is MNHEY and CDR2 is SVGAGI. CDR3 sequence (DNA): TGTGCCAGCAGTTACTCGAGAGGTCGGGGGAACACTGAAGCTTTCTTT. Its protein is CASSYSRGRGNTEAFF.

In this sample, this clone turned up a few times. The chain links TRBV19 to TRBJ1-1, with 12 positions matching TRBD1. The J segment lost 6 bases and the V segment lost 6 bases, leaving 8 bases of the junction unmatched. This CDR3 spans 15 amino acids. Germline V gene data show CDR1 as LNHDA and CDR2 as SQIVND (reference sequence). CDR3 coding DNA: TGTGCCAGTAGAATCGGGACAGGGGGCAGGCCTGAAGCTTTCTTT. Its protein product is CASRIGTGGRPEAFF.

This clone was counted a single time. The chain recombines TRBV4-3 with TRBJ2-5; 7 nucleotides align to TRBD1. Unmatched junction bases numbered 7, after V lost 0 bases and J lost 3 bases. Germline V gene data show CDR1 as LGHNA and CDR2 as YSLEER. The CDR3 consists of 16 residues. The CDR3 DNA sequence: TGCGCCAGCAGCCAAGAAGGTGGCAGGGGGAAAGAGACCCAGTACTTC. This translates into CASSQEGGRGKETQYF.

V is TRBV10-2 and J is TRBJ2-1; 13 bases align to TRBD2. Germline values: CDR1 WSHSY, CDR2 SAAADI. The CDR3 runs 18 residues. The ends lost 0 bases at V and 8 bases at J; junction bases unmatched: 10. CDR3 DNA: TGCGCCAGCAGTGAGTCGAGGGGACTAGCGGGACCGGCATATGAGCAGTTCTTC. Amino acids: CASSESRGLAGPAYEQFF.

The rearrangement joins TRBV5-5 to TRBJ2-1; 7 bases agree with TRBD2. The CDR3 spans 16 residues. V shed 3 bases and J 9 bases; nucleotides not matched to a gene: 15. CDR1 SGHKS and CDR2 YYEKEE come from the germline V gene (reference sequence). The CDR3 DNA reads TGTGCCAGCAGCTCGGCGGCGGGAGACTCATATGGTGAGCAGTTCTTC. Protein: CASSSAAGDSYGEQFF.

The V and J genes are TRBV19 and TRBJ2-7; D may be TRBD1 (5 bases). This CDR3 region has 13 residues. Germline assignment: CDR1 LNHDA and CDR2 SQIVND (reference sequence). Deletions cut 6 bases from V and 3 bases from J, with 12 bases between. CDR3 nucleotide sequence: TGTGCCAGTAGAGGGCAGGGAATCTACGAGCAGTACTTC. Its protein product is CASRGQGIYEQYF. The complete variable domain, with remaining parts taken from reference TRBV19 and TRBJ2-7, reads DGGITQSPKYLFRKEGQNVTLSCEQNLNHDAMYWYRQDPGQGLRLIYYSQIVNDFQKGDIAEGYSVSREKKESFPLTVTSAQKNPTAFYLCASRGQGIYEQYFGPGTRLTVT.

J is TRBJ2-4 and V is TRBV27; D call uncertain. CDR1 is MNHEY, CDR2 SMNVEV, per germline (reference sequence). The V end lost 5 bases, the J end lost 5 bases, and 10 bases lay between the germline ends. The CDR3 totals 13 residues. The CDR3 sequence: CASSNWAQNIQYF. CDR3 sequence (DNA): TGTGCCAGCAGTAATTGGGCCCAAAACATTCAGTACTTC.

This clone was seen once. V is TRBV19 and J is TRBJ1-4; 7 bases align to TRBD1. CDR3 length equals 15 residues. The J segment lost 0 bases and the V segment lost 6 bases, leaving 4 bases of the junction unmatched. CDR1 is LNHDA, CDR2 SQIVND, per germline (reference sequence). This CDR3 reads CASRGQRATNEKLFF. DNA of the CDR3: TGTGCCAGTAGGGGACAGCGTGCAACTAATGAAAAACTGTTTTTT.

This chain joins TRBV4-2 and TRBJ1-2; D uncertain. V dropped 0 bases and J dropped 7 bases, with 9 bases sitting between them. The length of the CDR3 is 13 residues. CDR1 is LGHNA and CDR2 is YNFKEQ in the germline V gene. In DNA, the CDR3 is TGTGCCAGCAGCCAAGATCCGGGAGCTGGCTACACCTTC. Translating it yields CASSQDPGAGYTF.

The CDR3 sequence is CASSLGTEGNYGYTF. CDR3 DNA sequence: TGTGCCAGCAGTTTAGGGACGGAGGGGAACTATGGCTACACCTTC. V is TRBV27 and J is TRBJ1-2, with a weak D call TRBD1 (5 bases). Germline CDR1 and CDR2: MNHEY and SMNVEV (reference sequence). Trimming stripped 2 bases from V and 2 bases from J, with 12 bases between. CDR3 length: 15 amino acids.

This clone came up once. The chain uses TRBV10-3 and TRBJ2-3, with TRBD2 identical over 14 bases. The V gene end was trimmed by 3 bases and the J gene end by 1 base; junction bases not matched to a gene: 6. CDR3 length equals 18 residues. Per the germline V gene, CDR1 is ENHRY and CDR2 is SYGVKD. DNA for the CDR3: TGTGCCATCAGTGACCCCGGGACTAGCGGGAGTCGCACAGATACGCAGTATTTT. It encodes CAISDPGTSGSRTDTQYF.

This sequence joins TRBV7-2 and TRBJ2-3; TRBD2 matches at 7 bases. Per the germline V gene, CDR1 is SGHTA and CDR2 is FQGNSA. CDR3 length: 14 residues. The junction had 3 bases not matched to a gene; V was cut back by 0 bases and J by 6 bases. The CDR3 region is CASSLAGGRDTQYF. The CDR3, as DNA: TGTGCCAGCAGCTTAGCGGGAGGGCGGGATACGCAGTATTTT.

This chain connects TRBV4-2 to TRBJ2-1; 11 bases are shared with TRBD2. Germline V gene data show CDR1 as LGHNA and CDR2 as YNFKEQ. This CDR3 region has 15 residues. Trimming took 1 base from V and 7 from J; bases not matched to a gene: 3. This CDR3 reads CASSQGLAGWNEQFF. The CDR3 DNA is TGTGCCAGCAGCCAAGGACTAGCGGGATGGAATGAGCAGTTCTTC.

This chain connects TRBV19 to TRBJ1-5; D remains unclear. The CDR3 contains 12 residues. V lost 7 bases and J lost 7, with 11 bases in between. Per germline, CDR1 LNHDA and CDR2 SQIVND (reference sequence). CDR3 in amino acids: CASMEAGQPQHF. The CDR3, as DNA: TGTGCCAGTATGGAGGCGGGGCAGCCCCAGCATTTT.

This CDR3 reads CASRTGNSGGELFF. Written as DNA, the CDR3 is TGTGCCAGCAGGACCGGGAACAGTGGCGGGGAGCTGTTTTTT. The rearrangement uses TRBV3-1 (or the pseudogene TRBV3-2) and TRBJ2-2; D is possibly TRBD2 (5 bases). Per the germline V gene, CDR1 is LGHDT and CDR2 is YNNKEL (reference sequence). CDR3 size: 14 residues. V gave up 6 bases and J gave up 7 bases, with 15 bases separating them.

The chain uses TRBV12-5 and TRBJ1-6, with D unclear. CDR3 length: 13 residues. The germline CDR1 and CDR2 sequences are LGHNT and FRNRAP. Between the trimmed V and J ends, which lost 1 base and 7 bases, there was a span of 5 bases. The CDR3 region is CASGLAQNSPLHF. The DNA for the CDR3 is TGTGCTAGTGGTTTGGCCCAAAATTCACCCCTCCACTTT.

This chain links TRBV7-2 with TRBJ1-6; D remains ambiguous. The CDR3 has 15 residues. Germline V gene lookup returns CDR1 SGHTA and CDR2 FQGNSA. V was pared by 2 bases and J by 9 bases, with 14 bases between. Here the CDR3 reads CASSLHTGLRSPLHF. CDR3 DNA sequence: TGTGCCAGCAGCTTACACACTGGGCTCCGTTCACCCCTCCACTTT.

This rearrangement joins TRBV19 to TRBJ1-1, with D possibly matching TRBD1 (5 bases). The CDR3 length is 15 residues. Germline CDR1 LNHDA, CDR2 SQIVND (reference sequence). Trimming stripped 5 bases from V and 5 bases from J, with 18 bases between. The CDR3 DNA reads as TGTGCCAGTAGTCCCCGACCGATTCGGGGGACTGAAGCTTTCTTT. Translating it yields CASSPRPIRGTEAFF.

This clone came up a few times. V gene TRBV6-6 combines with J gene TRBJ1-5; D perhaps matches TRBD1 (5 bases). CDR1 and CDR2 from the germline V gene are MNHNY and SVGAGI (reference sequence). Between the trimmed V and J ends, which lost 4 bases and 1 base, there was a span of 11 bases. The CDR3 sequence is 15 residues long. This CDR3 reads CASSSQGLSNQPQHF. CDR3 DNA: TGTGCCAGCAGTTCCCAGGGTCTGAGCAATCAGCCCCAGCATTTT.